The 2 T cell receptor beta chains below were found in one sample sequenced in a study of shared clonotypes between healthy human individuals (TCRdb year 2020). Library construction relied on the immunoSEQ multiplex PCR assay. Drawn from immuneACCESS, this table holds only the in-frame rearrangements with V and J called that TCRdb kept. Clones are partly lost; checked studies trace under half to an unresolved V gene and leave the rest unexplained. A total of around 2.5 million clones appear in this sample, over 85% of them only once. The ten largest clones add up to approximately 0.37% of the sample. The sequenced sample was naive CD4+ T cells from PBMCs. What this sample's cell subset or site label stands for: CD45RA+ positively selected. These receptors were obtained from a man aged 18 to 29 in good health. Some clones in this sample may be carry-over from other donors' samples.

The gene calls are TRBV10-3 and TRBJ2-3; D call uncertain. V gave up 10 bases and J gave up 0 bases, with 14 bases separating them. Germline CDR1 ENHRY, CDR2 SYGVKD. This CDR3 is built from 14 residues. The CDR3 is CATAPGPSTDTQYF. The CDR3 coding sequence is TGTGCCACCGCGCCCGGGCCAAGCACAGATACGCAGTATTTT.

The chain has TRBV7-9 and TRBJ1-6; D not certain. Germline loops: CDR1 SEHNR, CDR2 FQNEAQ (reference sequence). This CDR3 contains 14 residues. V lost 5 bases, J lost 5 bases, and 10 bases lay in between. The DNA for the CDR3 is TGTGCCAGCAGCCCTCATAAGGATAATTCACCCCTCCACTTT. Translating gives CASSPHKDNSPLHF.